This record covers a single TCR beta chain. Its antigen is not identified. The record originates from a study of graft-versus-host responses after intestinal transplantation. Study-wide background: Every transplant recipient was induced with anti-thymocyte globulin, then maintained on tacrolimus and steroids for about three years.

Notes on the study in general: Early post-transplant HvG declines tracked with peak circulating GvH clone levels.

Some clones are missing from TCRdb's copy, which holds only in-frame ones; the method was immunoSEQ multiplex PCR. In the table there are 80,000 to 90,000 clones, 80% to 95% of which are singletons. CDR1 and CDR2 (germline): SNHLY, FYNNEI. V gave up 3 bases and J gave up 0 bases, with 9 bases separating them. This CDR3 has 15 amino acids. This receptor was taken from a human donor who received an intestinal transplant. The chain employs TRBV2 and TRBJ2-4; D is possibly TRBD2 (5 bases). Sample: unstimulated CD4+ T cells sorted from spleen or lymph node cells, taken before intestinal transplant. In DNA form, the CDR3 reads TGTGCCAGCAGTGAGATCCGGGGAGCCAAAAACATTCAGTACTTC. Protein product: CASSEIRGAKNIQYF.